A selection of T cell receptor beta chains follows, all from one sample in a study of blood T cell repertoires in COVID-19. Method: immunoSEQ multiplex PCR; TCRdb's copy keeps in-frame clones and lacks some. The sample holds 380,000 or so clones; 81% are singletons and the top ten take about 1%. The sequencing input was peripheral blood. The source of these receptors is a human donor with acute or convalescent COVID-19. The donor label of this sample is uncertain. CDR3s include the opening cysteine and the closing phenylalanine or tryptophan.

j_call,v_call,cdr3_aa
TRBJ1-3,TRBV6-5,CASSSPTGGSGNTIYF
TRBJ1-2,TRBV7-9,CASSLDRQVNYGYTF
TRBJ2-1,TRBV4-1,CASSRPSGSNNEQFF
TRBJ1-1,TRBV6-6,CASNWGVGTEAFF
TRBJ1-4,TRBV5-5,CASGPLGGRYEKLFF
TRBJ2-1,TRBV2,CASSAGLARDEQFF
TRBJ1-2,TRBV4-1,CASSQENRGPANYGYTF
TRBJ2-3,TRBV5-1,CASSILAGGQGDTQYF
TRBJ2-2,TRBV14,CASSLLGDRYTGELFF
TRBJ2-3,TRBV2,CASNLASGVDTQYF
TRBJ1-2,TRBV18,CASSPQTGTTGYTF
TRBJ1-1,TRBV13,CASSWDGQAYTEAFF
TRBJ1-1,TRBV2,CARSEGRVKNTEAFF
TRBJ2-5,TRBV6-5,CASSRDPRVETQYF
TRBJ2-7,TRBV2,CASSDNSVVPYEQYF
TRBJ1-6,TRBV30,CAWSVTGYNSPLHF
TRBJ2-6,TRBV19,CASKIQSGANVLTF
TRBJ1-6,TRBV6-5,CASRGRQGADSPLHF
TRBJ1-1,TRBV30,CAWSLTGVTEAFF
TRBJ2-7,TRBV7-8,CASSLGRDRGAYEQYF
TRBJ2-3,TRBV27,CASSLLAGVSDTQYF
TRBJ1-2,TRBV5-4,CASSLGRDTGYGYTF
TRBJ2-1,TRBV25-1,CASSEFGQGKYNEQFF
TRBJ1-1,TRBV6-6,CASSHRQGADRAFF
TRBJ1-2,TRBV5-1,CASSLNAQGYGYTF
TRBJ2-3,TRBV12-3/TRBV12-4,CASSLLSADTQYF
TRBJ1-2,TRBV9,CASSVLQQGTTNYGYTF
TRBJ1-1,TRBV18,CASSLGTGLMNTEAFF
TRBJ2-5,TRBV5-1,CASSPGPSGNKETQYF
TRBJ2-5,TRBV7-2,CASSPLAGGLTKTQYF
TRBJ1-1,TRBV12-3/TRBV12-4,CASSPTGPVEAFF
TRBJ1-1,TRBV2,CASSERVEAFF
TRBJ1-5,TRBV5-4,CASSFGGGALGQPQHF
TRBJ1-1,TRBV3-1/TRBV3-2,CASSQAGQRWAFF
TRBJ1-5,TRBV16,CASSHLAGGGQPQHF
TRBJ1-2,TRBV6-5,CASRVMDSFYGYTF
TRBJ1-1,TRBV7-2,CASSLTGLELATEAFF
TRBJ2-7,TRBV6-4,CAGMQGEQYF
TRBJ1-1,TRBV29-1,CSVGWGTGTEAFF
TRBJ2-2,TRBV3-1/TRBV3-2,CASSQDRRRTGELFF
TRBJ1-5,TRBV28,CASRSPGTGNQPQHF
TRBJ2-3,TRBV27,CASSFSRLAGGPVSDTQYF
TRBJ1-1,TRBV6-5,CASRDTGEAFF
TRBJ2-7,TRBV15,CATSRLQGANEQYF
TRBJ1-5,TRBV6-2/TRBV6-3,CASSNDRGSSNQPQHF
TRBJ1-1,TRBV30,CAWSGHPNTEAFF
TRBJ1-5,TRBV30,CAWRAAGTSSNQPQHF
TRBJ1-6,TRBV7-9,CASSPRQSNSPLHF
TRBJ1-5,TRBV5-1,CASSLGGTGGSNQPQHF
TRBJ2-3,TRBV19,CASSISANGRTQYF
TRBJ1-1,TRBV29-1,CSVVGQGARNTEAFF
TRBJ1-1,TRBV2,CASSQGWTEAFF
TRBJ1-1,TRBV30,CAWSRGFGEAFF
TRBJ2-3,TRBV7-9,CASSFISAGPNTDTQYF
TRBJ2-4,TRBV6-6,CASSPLFRRPGTSGKNIQYF